The 18 T cell receptor beta chains in this list originate from one sample, sequenced in a study of PD-L1 blockade in urothelial cancer (dated by TCRdb to about 2017). Library preparation used the immunoSEQ multiplex PCR assay. In its TCRdb copy, this immuneACCESS table keeps in-frame sequences only and misses some clones. Where compared with another copy, unresolved V genes explain less than half of these, and the others have no known cause. Across this sample there are 27,000 or so clones, with around nine tenths seen only once. The ten top clones hold roughly 1.9% of the sample. Sample: PBMCs, taken around atezolizumab (anti-PD-L1) treatment. These receptors were obtained from a man in his fifties or sixties with urothelial cancer.

This clone was counted only a few times. The V and J genes are TRBV30 and TRBJ2-7; the D is unclear. Germline V gene sequence: CDR1 GTSNPN, CDR2 SVGIG (reference sequence). Trimming pared 0 bases from V and 4 bases from J, leaving 7 bases between. This CDR3 has 12 amino acids. The CDR3 is CAWSVYSYEQYF. Written as DNA, the CDR3 is TGTGCCTGGAGTGTCTACTCGTACGAGCAGTACTTC.

The chain couples TRBV15 to TRBJ2-7, with 7 nucleotides matching TRBD1. There are 15 residues in the CDR3. Looked up from germline, CDR1 is LNHNV and CDR2 is YYDKDF (reference sequence). J gave up 2 bases and V 2 bases, and 6 bases lay outside the gene matches. The CDR3 loop is CATSRRQGVAYEQYF. CDR3 bases: TGTGCCACCAGCAGAAGACAGGGTGTCGCCTACGAGCAGTACTTC.

On this clone itself: A junction boundary mismatches the germline segment, possibly from a read error. The J gene is TRBJ1-2, the V gene TRBV30; 7 bases are a match to TRBD1. There are 12 residues in the CDR3. The germline gives CDR1 GTSNPN, CDR2 SVGIG (reference sequence). The CDR3 nucleotides read TGTGCCGGGAGGGGGCAGGGTTGGGGCTACACCTTC. Translating gives CAGRGQGWGYTF. The whole variable domain, filled in from reference TRBV30 and TRBJ1-2, reads SQTIHQWPATLVQPVGSPLSLECTVEGTSNPNLYWYRQAAGRGLQLLFYSVGIGQISSEVPQNLSASRPQDRQFILSSKKLLLSDSGFYLCAGRGQGWGYTFGSGTRLTVV.

This chain connects TRBV7-9 to TRBJ2-1; D unresolved. CDR1 is SEHNR and CDR2 is FQNEAQ in the germline V gene (reference sequence). This CDR3 has 15 residues. Trimming left V 5 bases short and J 0 bases short, with 11 bases between. Written as DNA, the CDR3 is TGTGCCAGCAGCCCGCTTAGGAGCTCCTACAATGAGCAGTTCTTC. Encoded protein: CASSPLRSSYNEQFF. The full variable domain, in which reference TRBV7-9 and TRBJ2-1 provide the parts outside the CDR3, is DTGVSQNPRHKITKRGQNVTFRCDPISEHNRLYWYRQTLGQGPEFLTYFQNEAQLEKSRLLSDRFSAERPKGSFSTLEIQRTEQGDSAMYLCASSPLRSSYNEQFFGPGTRLTVL.

This chain joins TRBV30 and TRBJ1-5; the D is unclear. Trimming shortened V by 3 bases and J by 0 bases, and 15 bases separated the two germline ends. The CDR3 extends over 16 amino acids. Germline V gives CDR1 GTSNPN, CDR2 SVGIG (reference sequence). The CDR3 DNA reads TGTGCCTGGAGCCCCGAAATGGGCTTTAGCAATCAGCCCCAGCATTTT. Translation gives CAWSPEMGFSNQPQHF.

This chain links TRBV10-2 with TRBJ1-2, with D unresolved. The CDR3 is 13 residues long. Trimming took 7 bases from V and 2 from J, leaving 11 bases between them. Germline assignment: CDR1 WSHSY and CDR2 SAAADI. The CDR3 region is CASIEEGNYGYTF. In nucleotides, the CDR3 is TGCGCCAGCATAGAAGAGGGCAACTATGGCTACACCTTC.

This clone showed up just a few times. The chain recombines TRBV29-1 with TRBJ1-1, with a tentative D call TRBD1 (5 bases). The V gene's germline CDR1 is SQVTM and CDR2 ANQGSEA. V was clipped by 6 bases and J by 4 bases, with 15 bases between them. The CDR3 covers 13 residues. CDR3 sequence (DNA): TGCAGCGTACAACAGGCTACCGGCACTGAAGCTTTCTTT. It codes for CSVQQATGTEAFF. Based on the CDR3 plus reference TRBV29-1 and TRBJ1-1, the full variable domain is SAVISQKPSRDICQRGTSLTIQCQVDSQVTMMFWYRQQPGQSLTLIATANQGSEATYESGFVIDKFPISRPNLTFSTLTVSNMSPEDSSIYLCSVQQATGTEAFFGQGTRLTVV.

The chain recombines TRBV27 with TRBJ1-2; the match to TRBD1 covers 11 bases. The germline V gene has CDR1 MNHEY and CDR2 SMNVEV (reference sequence). This CDR3 has 15 amino acids. The junction had 9 bases not matched to a gene; V was cut back by 5 bases and J by 7 bases. The CDR3 sequence: CASSLGQGAIRGYTF. DNA for the CDR3: TGTGCCAGCAGTCTAGGACAGGGGGCGATCCGTGGCTACACCTTC.

The rearrangement links TRBV4-1 to TRBJ1-1; 8 nucleotides match TRBD1. Germline values: CDR1 MGHRA, CDR2 YSYEKL. CDR3 size: 16 residues. V shed 1 base, J shed 1 base, and the junction held 5 bases outside the gene matches. CDR3 residues: CASSQASDRANTEAFF. The CDR3 bases are TGCGCCAGCAGCCAAGCCTCGGACAGGGCGAACACTGAAGCTTTCTTT.

J is TRBJ2-1 and V is TRBV20-1; 9 bases line up with TRBD2. CDR3 length: 10 residues. Germline V gene lookup returns CDR1 DFQATT and CDR2 SNEGSKA (reference sequence). After removal of 6 bases from V and 15 bases from J, the junction contained 6 bases not matched to a gene. The CDR3 nucleotides read TGCAGTGCCACCGGGACTAGCCCGTTCTTC. Translation: CSATGTSPFF.

V and J are TRBV11-1 and TRBJ1-6; D remains unclear. The germline V and J ends were trimmed by 2 bases and 5 bases, with 7 bases remaining between them. The germline V gene has CDR1 SGHAT and CDR2 FQDESV (reference sequence). The CDR3 has 14 residues. CDR3 DNA sequence: TGTGCCAGCAGCTTAAATCCAGATAATTCACCCCTCCACTTT. It codes for CASSLNPDNSPLHF.

The CDR3 reads CSAQGDSKGINEQFF. CDR3 DNA sequence: TGCAGCGCTCAGGGGGACAGCAAAGGCATCAATGAGCAGTTCTTC. This chain uses TRBV29-1 with TRBJ2-1; TRBD1 aligns across 7 bases. V shed 7 bases and J 6 bases; nucleotides not matched to a gene: 15. The V gene's germline CDR1 is SQVTM and CDR2 ANQGSEA. The CDR3 contains 15 residues.

This clone was found once. The rearrangement joins TRBV6-5 to TRBJ1-2, with 10 bases lining up with TRBD1. The trim removed 2 bases at V and 6 bases at J, leaving 6 bases unmatched. Germline V lookup: CDR1 MNHEY, CDR2 SVGAGI. The CDR3 sequence is 15 residues long. CDR3 coding DNA: TGTGCCAGCAGTTACCTTAATGACAGGGGGCATGGCTACACCTTC. Its protein product is CASSYLNDRGHGYTF.

The rearrangement links TRBV11-2 to TRBJ2-7; TRBD2 aligns across 13 bases. The germline CDR1 and CDR2 sequences are SGHAT and FQNNGV. The CDR3 extends over 17 amino acids. V trimming: 3 bases; J trimming: 0 bases; junction bases outside the gene matches: 5. The CDR3 DNA reads TGTGCCAGCAGCTTCGGGACTAGCGGGGTAAGCTCCTACGAGCAGTACTTC. Amino acids: CASSFGTSGVSSYEQYF.

This rearrangement joins TRBV12-5 to TRBJ2-5; 7 bases map to TRBD1. Germline V lookup: CDR1 LGHNT, CDR2 FRNRAP. Unmatched junction bases numbered 7, after V lost 4 bases and J lost 5 bases. The length of the CDR3 is 14 residues. CDR3 in amino acids: CASGSSDRSETQYF. The CDR3 DNA follows: TGTGCTAGTGGTTCCTCGGACAGGTCCGAGACCCAGTACTTC.

The chain combines TRBV10-2 with TRBJ2-4, with 11 bases matching TRBD2. With V trimmed by 6 bases and J by 1 base, 11 bases remained unmatched. This CDR3 has 18 residues. Germline V gene data show CDR1 as WSHSY and CDR2 as SAAADI. The CDR3 reads CASSAASGRHRAKNIQYF. The CDR3 DNA follows: TGCGCCAGCAGCGCCGCTAGCGGGAGGCACCGGGCCAAAAACATTCAGTACTTC.

V is TRBV15 and J is TRBJ2-1, with D possibly TRBD1 on 6 matching bases. Germline CDR1 reads LNHNV; CDR2 reads YYDKDF (reference sequence). Trimming removed 1 base at V and 2 bases at J, with 12 bases between. The CDR3 is 16 amino acids. Here the CDR3 DNA reads TGTGCCACCAGCAGAGGGGGCAGGGGAACCTACAATGAGCAGTTCTTC. Translating gives CATSRGGRGTYNEQFF.

The V call is TRBV19, the J call TRBJ2-7; TRBD1 might be the D (5 bases). Between the trimmed V and J ends, which lost 3 bases and 5 bases, there was a span of 20 bases. The CDR3 extends over 16 amino acids. Germline loops: CDR1 LNHDA, CDR2 SQIVND (reference sequence). The CDR3 bases are TGTGCCAGTAGTATCTCCACGTTGGGGCACGGCAACGAGCAGTACTTC. Amino acids: CASSISTLGHGNEQYF.